Described below is a single T cell receptor (beta chain) sequence and its context. Its antigen is undetermined. The source of the sample is a study of cytomegalovirus exposure and HLA in healthy donors. Study findings and constraints: Analysis was carried out at a later point, and it linked a missense DCLRE1C variant to TCR beta V- and J-gene trimming. Cytomegalovirus association was assigned to over 150 TCR beta chains. Confirmation in vitro established that three CMV-associated chains were specific for CMV antigens.

This CDR3 spans 14 amino acids. The trim removed 9 bases at V and 5 bases at J, leaving 9 bases unmatched. Germline V gene sequence: CDR1 LNHDA, CDR2 SQIVND (reference sequence). Primers: 60 Vbeta forward and 13 Jbeta reverse. Produced via immunoSEQ multiplex PCR; TCRdb's table is partial and in-frame only. Of about 190,000 clones listed, 60% to 85% are singletons. This TCR was sampled from a woman aged 18-29 years in good health and CMV-seronegative. The sample comprised PBMCs. The J gene is TRBJ1-5, the V gene TRBV19; 8 bases fit TRBD1. CDR3 bases: TGTGCCAGCCGTATTACAGGGGGAGATCAGCCCCAGCATTTT. Translation: CASRITGGDQPQHF.